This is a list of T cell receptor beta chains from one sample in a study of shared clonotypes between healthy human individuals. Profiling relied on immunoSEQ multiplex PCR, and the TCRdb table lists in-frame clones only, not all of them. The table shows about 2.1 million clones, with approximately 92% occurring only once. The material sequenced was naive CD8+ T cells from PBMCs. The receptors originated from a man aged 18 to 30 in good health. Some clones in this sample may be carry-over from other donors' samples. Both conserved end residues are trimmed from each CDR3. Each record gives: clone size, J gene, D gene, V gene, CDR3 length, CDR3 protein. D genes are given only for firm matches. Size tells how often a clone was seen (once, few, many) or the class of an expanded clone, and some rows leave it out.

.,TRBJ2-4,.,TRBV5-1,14,ASSLGHLRAKNIQY
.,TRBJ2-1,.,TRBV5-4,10,ASSWGGDEQF
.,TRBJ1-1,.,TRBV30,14,AWSVGVGRLNTEAF
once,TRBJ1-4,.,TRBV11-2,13,ASSFQGATNEKLF
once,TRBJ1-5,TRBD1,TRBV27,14,ASSLYGTGATQPQH
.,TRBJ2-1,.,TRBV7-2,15,ASSLGGAGLPYNEQF
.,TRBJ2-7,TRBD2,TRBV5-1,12,ASSIAGPTYEQY
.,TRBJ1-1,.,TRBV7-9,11,ASSFPGNTEAF
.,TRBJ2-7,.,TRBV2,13,ASSESRSLSYEQY
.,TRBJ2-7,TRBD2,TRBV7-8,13,ASSLGGLATYEQY
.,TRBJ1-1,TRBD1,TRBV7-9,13,ASSSFQGARTEAF
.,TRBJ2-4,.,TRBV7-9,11,ASSPHLKNIQY
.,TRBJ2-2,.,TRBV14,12,ASSQVEEAGELF
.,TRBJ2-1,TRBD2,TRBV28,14,ASSPIRAGVVNEQF
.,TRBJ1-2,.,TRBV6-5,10,ASRTGLDGYT
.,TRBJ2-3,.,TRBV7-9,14,ASSLAARGFGDTQY
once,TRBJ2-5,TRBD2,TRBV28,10,ASTPGGETQY
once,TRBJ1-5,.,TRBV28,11,ASSYFGYQPQH
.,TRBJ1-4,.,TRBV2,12,ASTPVTTNEKLF
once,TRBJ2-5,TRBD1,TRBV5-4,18,ASSFPKTLRPGTGAETQY
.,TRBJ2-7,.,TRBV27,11,ASTLRLGYEQY
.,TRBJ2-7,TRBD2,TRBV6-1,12,ASKEGLADYEQY
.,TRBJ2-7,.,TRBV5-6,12,ASSLVRDFYEQY
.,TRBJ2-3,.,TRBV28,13,ASSLRGDSTDTQY
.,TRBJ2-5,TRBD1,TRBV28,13,ASRGQGEYQETQY
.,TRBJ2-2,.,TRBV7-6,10,ASSFNTGELF
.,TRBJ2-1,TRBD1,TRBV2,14,ASSIDRERAYNEQF
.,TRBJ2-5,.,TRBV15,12,ATSTRRADVTQY
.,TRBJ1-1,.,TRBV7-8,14,ASSLGFSSSGTEAF
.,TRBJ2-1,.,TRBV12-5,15,ASGLVSPTGVNNEQF
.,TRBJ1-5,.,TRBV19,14,ASTVRDYRNNQPQH
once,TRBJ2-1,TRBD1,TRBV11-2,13,ASSPGQGAYNEQF
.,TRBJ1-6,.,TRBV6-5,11,ASSPSNISPLH
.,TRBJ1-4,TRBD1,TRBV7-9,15,ASRRNRDRGAHEKLF
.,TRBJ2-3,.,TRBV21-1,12,ASSERIGIDTQY
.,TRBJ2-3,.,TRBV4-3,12,ASSQVGYSDTQY
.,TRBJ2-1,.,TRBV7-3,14,ASSSSGLAAYNEQF
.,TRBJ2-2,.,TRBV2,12,ASADRPNTGELF
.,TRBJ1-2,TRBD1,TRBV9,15,ASSLGPQTGQNYGYT
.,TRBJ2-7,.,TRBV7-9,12,ASSATAGAYEQY
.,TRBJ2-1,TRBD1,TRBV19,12,ASRLTGGYNEQF
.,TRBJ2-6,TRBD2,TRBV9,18,ASSVTGGGPRTVGANVLT
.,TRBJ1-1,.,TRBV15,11,ATSRDEHTEAF
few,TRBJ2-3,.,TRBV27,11,ASSLWSTDTQY
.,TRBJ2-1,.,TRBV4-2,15,ASSQQTPVSPYNEQF
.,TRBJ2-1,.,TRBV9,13,ASSVEVSPVNEQF
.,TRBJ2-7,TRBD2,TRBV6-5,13,ASSPRTSFSYEQY
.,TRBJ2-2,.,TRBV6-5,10,ASPTNTGELF
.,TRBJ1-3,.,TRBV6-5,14,ASSYSAGTLGNTIY
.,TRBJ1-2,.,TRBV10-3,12,AISEEGQFYGYT
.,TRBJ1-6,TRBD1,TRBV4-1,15,ASSQGGTGELNSPLH
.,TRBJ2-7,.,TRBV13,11,ASSLGRSYEQY
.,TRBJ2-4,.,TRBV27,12,ASSLGVAKNIQY
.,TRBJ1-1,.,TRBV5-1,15,ASSLATKVPMGTEAF
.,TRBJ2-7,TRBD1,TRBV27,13,ASSLDRGLSYEQY
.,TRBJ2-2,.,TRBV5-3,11,ARSFGVTGELF
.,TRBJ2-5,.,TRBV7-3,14,ASSPRGAGRMETQY
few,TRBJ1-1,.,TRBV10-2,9,ASSEGTEAF
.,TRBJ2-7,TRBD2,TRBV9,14,ASSARGSGVVYEQY